This paragraph covers one TCR beta chain sequence. Trimming removed 1 base at V and 7 bases at J, with 2 bases between. The CDR3 extends over 12 amino acids. Germline assignment: CDR1 SGHAT and CDR2 FQNNGV. The data belong to a study of blood T cell repertoires in COVID-19. Study in general: Samples representing acute and convalescent COVID-19 were sourced from the United States, Italy and Spain.

The method was immunoSEQ multiplex PCR; TCRdb's version includes in-frame clones alone and lacks a portion of them. The data show some 120,000 clones, over 85% seen once. The gene calls are TRBV11-2 and TRBJ1-6; D gene unclear. The source material was peripheral blood. The TCR originated in a man aged 60 to 75 with COVID-19, enrolled during active disease. This CDR3 is CASSLVNSPLHF. CDR3 nucleotide sequence: TGTGCCAGCAGCTTAGTAAATTCACCCCTCCACTTT.